A selection of T cell receptor beta chains follows, all from one sample in a study of cytomegalovirus exposure and HLA in healthy donors. Profiled with immunoSEQ multiplex PCR; TCRdb holds only in-frame clones, not every one. The sample carries over 150,000 clones, 65% to 85% recorded once. The sequencing input was PBMCs. The origin of the receptors is a woman aged 25 to 39 in good health and CMV-seronegative. The CDR3 runs from the conserved cysteine through the conserved F or W.

J	V	CDR3
TRBJ2-1	TRBV4-1	CASSSRGGRGYNEQFF
TRBJ2-7	TRBV30	CAWSAAYEQYF
TRBJ2-1	TRBV11-3	CASSPGSYNEQFF
TRBJ2-2	TRBV18	CASSLGQTTGELFF
TRBJ1-6	TRBV7-9	CASLHWEQDYNSPLHF
TRBJ2-7	TRBV9	CASSVGGRTVAYEQYF
TRBJ1-5	TRBV2	CASSPGTQNQPQHF
TRBJ1-1	TRBV7-9	CASSQDRISEAFF
TRBJ2-1	TRBV4-1	CASSQEIAGTGGPNNEQFF
TRBJ1-4	TRBV7-9	CASGRGSNEKLFF
TRBJ2-5	TRBV25-1	CASSVVGETQYF
TRBJ1-1	TRBV2	CATRGGRGSVDTEAFF
TRBJ2-3	TRBV9	CASSVDGLAGAADTQYF
TRBJ1-6	TRBV4-1	CASSQVWPVSSYNSPLHF
TRBJ1-4	TRBV6-4	CASPRGAATNEKLFF
TRBJ2-7	TRBV4-2	CASSQDSTGAYEQYF
TRBJ1-6	TRBV6-6	CASSWEWRLNSPLHF
TRBJ2-7	TRBV9	CASSPASGSYEQYF
TRBJ1-1	TRBV5-4	CASSLFVMPGGDTEAFF
TRBJ2-5	TRBV15	CATMPLGGGAMGETQYF
TRBJ2-7	TRBV5-1	CASSLGDYAYEQYF
TRBJ2-3	TRBV10-3	CAISESARGSGTDTQYF
TRBJ1-1	TRBV7-3	CASSLRTGDTEAFF
TRBJ1-5	TRBV6-6	CASRDRGIQPQHF
TRBJ2-3	TRBV21-1	CASSKPLCGRASLTDTQYF
TRBJ2-7	TRBV19	CASSVVAGEGGYEQYF
TRBJ2-7	TRBV7-9	CSSRAGAYEQYF
TRBJ2-7	TRBV5-1	CASSLVGDEQYF
TRBJ2-7	TRBV11-2	CASSPHQVTYEQYF
TRBJ2-1	TRBV6-6	CASRSPGTGFNEQFF
TRBJ2-1	TRBV30	CAWSVGLANEQFF
TRBJ2-3	TRBV2	CASSGLSSTDTQYF
TRBJ1-3	TRBV6-1	CASRHYSGNTIYF
TRBJ1-1	TRBV4-1	CASSQAQARTEAFF
TRBJ1-3	TRBV6-1	CASSEVGQGAPGNTIYF
TRBJ2-1	TRBV5-1	CASSPDLRGYFDEQFF
TRBJ2-1	TRBV25-1	CASSARRERLGNEQFF
TRBJ1-1	TRBV27	CASSLDGGRNTEAFF
TRBJ2-7	TRBV30	CAWSGTGTTYPYEQYF
TRBJ2-7	TRBV6-5	CASSYGAGGPNEQYF
TRBJ2-3	TRBV18	CASSTRKGTDTQYF
TRBJ1-2	TRBV4-1	CASSQDWAGTNYGYPF
TRBJ1-4	TRBV30	CAWSVLKGIGGEKLFF
TRBJ1-2	TRBV28	CAGGTGGGITYGYTF
TRBJ2-1	TRBV9	CASSVVAQSSYNEQFF